Listed below are T cell receptor beta chains from one sample, sequenced in a study of fetal regulatory T cell absence and autoimmunity. The protocol was immunoSEQ multiplex PCR, while the TCRdb copy is restricted to in-frame clones and leaves out a portion. Among around 100,000 clones listed, roughly 78% were seen once. The source material was pancreas tissue. The receptors were gathered from a male donor with IPEX syndrome. Each CDR3 is given with its conserved first and last residue. The order of the fields is clone size, J gene, D gene, CDR3 length, V gene, CDR3 DNA, CDR3 protein. The D gene is left open where the match is weak. Only part of the rows carry a size: once, few, many, or a class if the clone is expanded.

size: -
J: TRBJ2-1
D: -
length: 13
V: TRBV6-5
DNA: TGTGCCAGCAGGGGACTCCAGCTCAATGAGCAGTTCTTC
CDR3: CASRGLQLNEQFF

size: few
J: TRBJ1-2
D: -
length: 13
V: TRBV4-1
DNA: TGCGCCAGCAGCTTTGTCCGCGGGGATGGCTACACCTTC
CDR3: CASSFVRGDGYTF

size: -
J: TRBJ2-7
D: -
length: 14
V: TRBV6-1
DNA: TGTGCCAGCAGTGAAGCGCTAGTCTACTACGAGCAGTACTTC
CDR3: CASSEALVYYEQYF

size: -
J: TRBJ1-1
D: -
length: 16
V: TRBV4-2
DNA: TGTGCCAGCAGCCAAGAGGGGGCCGGGAAGAACACTGAAGCTTTCTTT
CDR3: CASSQEGAGKNTEAFF

size: -
J: TRBJ2-7
D: -
length: 14
V: TRBV6-1
DNA: TGTGCCAGCAGCGAGGGACATCCCTCCTACGAGCAGTACTTC
CDR3: CASSEGHPSYEQYF

size: once
J: TRBJ1-1
D: -
length: 15
V: TRBV6-5
DNA: TGTGCCAGCAGTTACTCCCGGGGCCGGGGGACTGAAGCTTTCTTT
CDR3: CASSYSRGRGTEAFF

size: -
J: TRBJ2-3
D: -
length: 13
V: TRBV11-3
DNA: TGTGCCAGCAGCTTGACAGGCACAGATACGCAGTATTTT
CDR3: CASSLTGTDTQYF

size: -
J: TRBJ2-3
D: TRBD2
length: 18
V: TRBV5-1
DNA: TGCGCCAGCAGCTTGACGACCTTAGCGGGGGGGCTCACAGATACGCAGTATTTT
CDR3: CASSLTTLAGGLTDTQYF

size: -
J: TRBJ2-3
D: -
length: 13
V: TRBV7-9
DNA: TGTGCCAGCAGTGACCCTCGCACAGATACGCAGTATTTT
CDR3: CASSDPRTDTQYF

size: -
J: TRBJ1-2
D: TRBD1
length: 14
V: TRBV7-9
DNA: TGTGCCAGCAGCTTAGGCCGACAGGGGAATGGCTACACCTTC
CDR3: CASSLGRQGNGYTF

size: few
J: TRBJ2-7
D: TRBD2
length: 16
V: TRBV4-1
DNA: TGCGCCAGCAGCCAAAGTTTAGCGGGGGGGTTCTACGAGCAGTACTTC
CDR3: CASSQSLAGGFYEQYF

size: -
J: TRBJ1-4
D: TRBD1
length: 12
V: TRBV29-1
DNA: TGCAGCGTTACAGGGGATAATGAAAAACTGTTTTTT
CDR3: CSVTGDNEKLFF

size: once
J: TRBJ2-7
D: -
length: 15
V: TRBV5-1
DNA: TGCGCCAGCAGCTTACGGACAGACTCCCTTGGGGAGCAGTACTTC
CDR3: CASSLRTDSLGEQYF

size: -
J: TRBJ2-5
D: TRBD2
length: 15
V: TRBV2
DNA: TGTGCCAGCAGAGCCTGGACTAGCGAGGTGGAGACCCAGTACTTC
CDR3: CASRAWTSEVETQYF

size: -
J: TRBJ2-7
D: -
length: 13
V: TRBV7-2
DNA: TGTGCCAGCAGCTCTCGGACGACCCACGAGCAGTACTTC
CDR3: CASSSRTTHEQYF

size: -
J: TRBJ1-1
D: -
length: 13
V: TRBV5-1
DNA: TGCGCCAGCACCTTCTCCAGAGACACTGAAGCTTTCTTT
CDR3: CASTFSRDTEAFF

size: -
J: TRBJ2-7
D: -
length: 10
V: TRBV20-1
DNA: TGCAGTGCTCTGGGCTACGAGCAGTACTTC
CDR3: CSALGYEQYF

size: -
J: TRBJ2-5
D: TRBD2
length: 14
V: TRBV7-7
DNA: TGTGCTAGCAGCTTAGGACTAGCGGGAGAGACCCAGTACTTC
CDR3: CASSLGLAGETQYF

size: few
J: TRBJ1-6
D: -
length: 14
V: TRBV5-4
DNA: TGTGCCAGCAGCTTGGGGCAGTATAATTCACCCCTCCACTTT
CDR3: CASSLGQYNSPLHF

size: -
J: TRBJ2-3
D: -
length: 13
V: TRBV29-1
DNA: TGCAGCGTTGACTGGAGGGAACTAGATACGCAGTATTTT
CDR3: CSVDWRELDTQYF

size: -
J: TRBJ2-5
D: -
length: 12
V: TRBV11-3
DNA: TGTGCCAGCAGCCTCACGATAGAGACCCAGTACTTC
CDR3: CASSLTIETQYF

size: few
J: TRBJ2-7
D: -
length: 14
V: TRBV27
DNA: TGTGCCAGCAGTTTCGGGGGACCTCCATACGAGCAGTACTTC
CDR3: CASSFGGPPYEQYF

size: -
J: TRBJ2-7
D: -
length: 14
V: TRBV5-4
DNA: TGTGCCAGCAGCTCTCCAGAGATCCCCCACGAGCAGTACTTC
CDR3: CASSSPEIPHEQYF

size: -
J: TRBJ2-7
D: TRBD2
length: 18
V: TRBV5-4
DNA: TGTGCCAGCAGCTTGGCTGGGACTAGCGGGAGGGTCTCCTACGAGCAGTACTTC
CDR3: CASSLAGTSGRVSYEQYF

size: once
J: TRBJ2-3
D: TRBD2
length: 15
V: TRBV7-9
DNA: TGTGCCAGCAGCTTTCCGGGGGGGCTCACAGATACGCAGTATTTT
CDR3: CASSFPGGLTDTQYF

size: -
J: TRBJ2-1
D: TRBD2
length: 18
V: TRBV7-6
DNA: TGTGCCAGCAGCCCCGGGCTAGCGGGAGAGGGGTTTTACAATGAGCAGTTCTTC
CDR3: CASSPGLAGEGFYNEQFF

size: -
J: TRBJ2-7
D: -
length: 14
V: TRBV11-2
DNA: TGTGCCAGCAGCCTATACCTCAGCCAGAACGAGCAGTACTTC
CDR3: CASSLYLSQNEQYF

size: few
J: TRBJ2-3
D: -
length: 15
V: TRBV7-2
DNA: TGTGCCAGCCGGATGGAAGCGACGAACACAGATACGCAGTATTTT
CDR3: CASRMEATNTDTQYF

size: once
J: TRBJ1-1
D: -
length: 16
V: TRBV4-3
DNA: TGCGCCAGCAGCCAAGATGGGGACATGCTGAACACTGAAGCTTTCTTT
CDR3: CASSQDGDMLNTEAFF

size: few
J: TRBJ1-2
D: -
length: 12
V: TRBV7-9
DNA: TGTGCCAGCAGCCCCCGGGGGGTGGGCTACACCTTC
CDR3: CASSPRGVGYTF

size: -
J: TRBJ2-3
D: TRBD1
length: 15
V: TRBV27
DNA: TGTGCCAGCAGTTTCTACAGGGGTCCGACAGATACGCAGTATTTT
CDR3: CASSFYRGPTDTQYF

size: -
J: TRBJ2-3
D: -
length: 14
V: TRBV7-9
DNA: TGTGCCAGCAACCCGCAGGGATACGCAGATACGCAGTATTTT
CDR3: CASNPQGYADTQYF

size: -
J: TRBJ1-2
D: -
length: 13
V: TRBV11-3
DNA: TGTGCCAGCAGCAAGGGCAGGGGATATGGCTACACCTTC
CDR3: CASSKGRGYGYTF

size: -
J: TRBJ2-2
D: -
length: 13
V: TRBV7-2
DNA: TGTGCCAGCAGCGATCGCGGCCCCGGGGAGCTGTTTTTT
CDR3: CASSDRGPGELFF

size: few
J: TRBJ1-1
D: -
length: 13
V: TRBV30
DNA: TGTGCCTGGAGTGTATTGGACAACACTGAAGCTTTCTTT
CDR3: CAWSVLDNTEAFF

size: -
J: TRBJ2-2
D: TRBD2
length: 15
V: TRBV19
DNA: TGTGCCAGTAGTGCCGGGACTAGCCCCACCGGGGAGCTGTTTTTT
CDR3: CASSAGTSPTGELFF

size: -
J: TRBJ1-2
D: TRBD1
length: 14
V: TRBV5-4
DNA: TGTGCCAGTGGGGGACAGGGACGTAACTATGGCTACACCTTC
CDR3: CASGGQGRNYGYTF

size: once
J: TRBJ1-1
D: -
length: 14
V: TRBV27
DNA: TGTGCCAGCAGTTTGAGGGGAGGGTACACTGAAGCTTTCTTT
CDR3: CASSLRGGYTEAFF

size: once
J: TRBJ1-4
D: TRBD1
length: 14
V: TRBV9
DNA: TGTGCCAGCAGCTCCAGGGGGGGGAATGAAAAACTGTTTTTT
CDR3: CASSSRGGNEKLFF

size: -
J: TRBJ2-1
D: TRBD2
length: 15
V: TRBV27
DNA: TGTGCCAGCAGTTTAGGGGAGGGCCCCTACAATGAGCAGTTCTTC
CDR3: CASSLGEGPYNEQFF

size: -
J: TRBJ2-7
D: -
length: 13
V: TRBV6-5
DNA: TGTGCCAGCAGTACAGGGCGAATCTACGAGCAGTACTTC
CDR3: CASSTGRIYEQYF

size: few
J: TRBJ1-2
D: -
length: 13
V: TRBV9
DNA: TGTGCCAGCACCCCGGGGGGCTCGGGTGGCTACACCTTC
CDR3: CASTPGGSGGYTF

size: -
J: TRBJ1-2
D: TRBD1
length: 14
V: TRBV5-1
DNA: TGCGCCAGCAGCTGGACAGGGGCTAACTATGGCTACACCTTC
CDR3: CASSWTGANYGYTF

size: -
J: TRBJ1-2
D: -
length: 14
V: TRBV5-6
DNA: TGTGCCAGCAGCTTCGTACGGATTACCTATGGCTACACCTTC
CDR3: CASSFVRITYGYTF

size: -
J: TRBJ2-7
D: TRBD1
length: 14
V: TRBV14
DNA: TGTGCCAGCAGCGTACAGGGGCCCTCCTACGAGCAGTACTTC
CDR3: CASSVQGPSYEQYF